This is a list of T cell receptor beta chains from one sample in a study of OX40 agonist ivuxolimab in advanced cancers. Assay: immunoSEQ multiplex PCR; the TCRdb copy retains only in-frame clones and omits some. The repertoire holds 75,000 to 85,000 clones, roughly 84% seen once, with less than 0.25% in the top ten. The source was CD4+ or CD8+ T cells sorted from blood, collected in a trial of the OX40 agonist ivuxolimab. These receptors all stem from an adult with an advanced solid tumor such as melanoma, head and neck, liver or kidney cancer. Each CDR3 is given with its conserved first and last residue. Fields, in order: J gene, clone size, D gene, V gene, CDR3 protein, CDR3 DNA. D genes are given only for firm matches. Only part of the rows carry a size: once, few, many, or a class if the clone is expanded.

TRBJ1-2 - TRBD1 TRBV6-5 CASSYVRTGGNYGYTF TGTGCCAGCAGTTACGTTAGGACAGGGGGCAACTATGGCTACACCTTC
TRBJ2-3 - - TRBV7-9 CASSLEHLGDTQYF TGTGCCAGCAGCCTTGAGCACTTGGGAGATACGCAGTATTTT
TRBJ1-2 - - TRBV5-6 CASSFGRANYGYTF TGTGCCAGCAGCTTCGGCAGGGCGAACTATGGCTACACCTTC
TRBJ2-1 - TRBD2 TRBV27 CASRKIAGVSYNEQFF TGTGCCAGCAGGAAAATAGCGGGAGTGTCCTACAATGAGCAGTTCTTC
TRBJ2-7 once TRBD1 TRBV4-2 CASSRDRDPGEQYF TGTGCCAGCAGCCGGGACAGAGACCCGGGCGAGCAGTACTTC
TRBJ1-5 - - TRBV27 CASSGPGDQAQHF TGTGCCAGCAGTGGACCCGGAGATCAGGCCCAGCATTTT
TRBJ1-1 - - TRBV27 CASRNDLNTEAFF TGTGCCAGCAGGAACGACCTGAACACTGAAGCTTTCTTT
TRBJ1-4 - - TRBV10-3 CAISESDGTEKLFF TGTGCCATCAGTGAGTCTGACGGCACCGAAAAACTGTTTTTT
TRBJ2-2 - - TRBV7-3 CASSIAVANTGELFF TGTGCCAGCAGCATAGCGGTCGCGAACACCGGGGAGCTGTTTTTT
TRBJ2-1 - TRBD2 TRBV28 CASSLGTSGIYNEQFF TGTGCCAGCAGTTTAGGGACTAGCGGGATTTACAATGAGCAGTTCTTC
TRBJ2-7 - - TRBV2 CASNKLGSYEQYF TGTGCCAGCAACAAGTTGGGTTCCTACGAGCAGTACTTC
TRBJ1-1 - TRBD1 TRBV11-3 CASSLGEPGQRHTEAFF TGTGCCAGCAGCTTAGGGGAACCGGGACAGCGTCACACTGAAGCTTTCTTT
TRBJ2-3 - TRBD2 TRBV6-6 CASSYSAGRDTDTQYF TGTGCCAGCAGTTACTCGGCCGGGAGGGACACAGATACGCAGTATTTT
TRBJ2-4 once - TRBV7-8 CASSLATDIQYF TGTGCCAGCAGCTTAGCGACTGACATTCAGTACTTC
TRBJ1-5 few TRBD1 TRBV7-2 CASSRGQGTVTGNQPQHF TGTGCCAGCAGCAGGGGACAGGGGACGGTTACGGGCAATCAGCCCCAGCATTTT
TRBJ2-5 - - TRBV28 CASSGLGETQYF TGTGCCAGCAGTGGTCTGGGAGAGACCCAGTACTTC